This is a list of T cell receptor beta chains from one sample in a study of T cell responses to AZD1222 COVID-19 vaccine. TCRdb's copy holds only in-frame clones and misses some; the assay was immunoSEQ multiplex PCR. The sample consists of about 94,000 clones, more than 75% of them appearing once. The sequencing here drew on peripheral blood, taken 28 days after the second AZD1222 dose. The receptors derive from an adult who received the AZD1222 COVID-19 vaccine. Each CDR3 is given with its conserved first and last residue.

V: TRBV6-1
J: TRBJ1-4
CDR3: CASSEHRANEKLFF

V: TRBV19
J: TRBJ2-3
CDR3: CASSGNPYTDTQYF

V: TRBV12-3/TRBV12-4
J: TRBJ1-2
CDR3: CASSSSTDGYTF

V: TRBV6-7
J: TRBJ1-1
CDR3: CASSYSRTEAFF

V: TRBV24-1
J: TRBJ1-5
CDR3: CATSDETGDQPQHF

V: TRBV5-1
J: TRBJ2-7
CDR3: CASSLVQGRLGEQYF

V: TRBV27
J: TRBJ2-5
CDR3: CASSLGGTSGRETQYF

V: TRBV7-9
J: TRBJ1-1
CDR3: CASSPSHAGEAFF

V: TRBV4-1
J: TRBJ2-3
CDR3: CASSQGYSGGRTDTQYF

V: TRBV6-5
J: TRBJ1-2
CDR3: CASSYKGVAGYGYTF